This T cell receptor (beta chain) was sequenced in a study of Ad26.COV2.S vaccination and SARS-CoV-2 variants. Study summary: COV1001, an Ad26.COV2.S trial, supplied this vaccine-arm donor.

Trimming took 8 bases from V and 5 from J; bases not matched to a gene: 9. The germline gives CDR1 MDHEN, CDR2 SYDVKM. The CDR3 totals 13 residues. Treatment in this sample: 15 to 20 received Ad26.COV2.S at low or high dose, single or two shots; several received placebo; per-sample allocation not given. Samples were taken on day 63 after the first vaccine or placebo injection. TCRdb's table, derived via immunoSEQ multiplex PCR, lists solely in-frame clones and lacks some. This repertoire shows around 300,000 clones, around 89% found once; its top ten account for approximately 4.5%. This TCR came from a person between 18 and 65 years old who received the Ad26.COV2.S COVID-19 vaccine or a placebo. Here the sequenced sample was peripheral blood, taken in a trial of Ad26.COV2.S vaccine versus placebo. The chain carries TRBV28 and TRBJ2-7; 7 bases fit TRBD2. CDR3 in amino acids: CASHGGWENEQYF. For the CDR3, the DNA is TGTGCCAGCCACGGGGGGTGGGAGAACGAGCAGTACTTC. Full variable domain (missing parts from reference TRBV28 and TRBJ2-7): DVKVTQSSRYLVKRTGEKVFLECVQDMDHENMFWYRQDPGLGLRLIYFSYDVKMKEKGDIPEGYSVSREKKERFSLILESASTNQTSMYLCASHGGWENEQYFGPGTRLTVT.